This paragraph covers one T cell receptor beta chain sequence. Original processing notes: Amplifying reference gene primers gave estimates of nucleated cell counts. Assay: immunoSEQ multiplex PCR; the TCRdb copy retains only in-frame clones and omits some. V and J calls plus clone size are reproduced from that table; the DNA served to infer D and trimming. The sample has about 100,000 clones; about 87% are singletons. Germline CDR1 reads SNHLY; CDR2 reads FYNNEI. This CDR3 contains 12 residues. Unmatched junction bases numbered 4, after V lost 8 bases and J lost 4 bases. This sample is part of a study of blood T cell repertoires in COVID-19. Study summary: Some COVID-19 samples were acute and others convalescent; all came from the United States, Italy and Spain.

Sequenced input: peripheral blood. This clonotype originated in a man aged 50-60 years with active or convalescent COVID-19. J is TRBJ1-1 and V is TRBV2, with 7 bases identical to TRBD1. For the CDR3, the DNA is TGTGCCAGCGGGGGGACAGTCACTGAAGCTTTCTTT. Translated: CASGGTVTEAFF. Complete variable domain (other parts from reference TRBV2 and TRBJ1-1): EPEVTQTPSHQVTQMGQEVILRCVPISNHLYFYWYRQILGQKVEFLVSFYNNEISEKSEIFDDQFSVERPDGSNFTLKIRSTKLEDSAMYFCASGGTVTEAFFGQGTRLTVV.